These 25 T cell receptor beta chains were all obtained from the same sample, sequenced in a study of Graves' ophthalmopathy and Graves' hyperthyroidism. Amplification of the TCR beta CDR3 regions used RNA transcripts (as template). In the first round, RT-PCR was carried out with HTBI primers, and a multiplex PCR formed the second round. TCRdb passed the multiplex PCR reads through MiXCR, listing each CDR3 protein once. The table shows hundreds of thousands of distinct CDR3 sequences, with less than 55% occurring only once. The source material was peripheral blood. The receptor source for this set is an adult man with Graves' ophthalmopathy.

The sample holds many counts of this clonotype. This chain connects TRBV7-8 to TRBJ1-2; D uncertain. The CDR3 runs 13 residues. The V gene's germline CDR1 is SGHVS and CDR2 FQNEAQ. The ends were cut back, 5 bases at V and 3 bases at J, with 10 bases in the middle. The CDR3 nucleotides read TGTGCCAGCAGCCCCCCCGGGTACTATGGCTACACCTTC. As protein: CASSPPGYYGYTF. The whole variable domain, remainder taken from reference TRBV7-8 and TRBJ1-2, is GAGVSQSPRYKVAKRGQDVALRCDPISGHVSLFWYQQALGQGPEFLTYFQNEAQLDKSGLPSDRFFAERPEGSVSTLKIQRTQQEDSAVYLCASSPPGYYGYTFGSGTRLTVV.

The rearrangement joins TRBV10-3 to TRBJ2-5, with D uncertain. This CDR3 is built from 12 residues. V lost 2 bases, J lost 4 bases, and 5 bases lay in between. Germline CDR1 reads ENHRY; CDR2 reads SYGVKD. CDR3 in DNA: TGTGCCATCAGTGAGGGCGGAGAGACCCAGTACTTC. It is translated as CAISEGGETQYF.

With regard to this clonotype: One end of the junction is discordant with germline, which a read error may explain. The chain joins TRBV10-2 to TRBJ1-2; 7 positions agree with TRBD1. The CDR3 is made up of 14 amino acids. Germline loops: CDR1 WSHSY, CDR2 SAAADI. Here the CDR3 reads CASSSGRGLDGYTF. Written as DNA, the CDR3 is TGTGCCAGCAGTTCGGGCAGGGGGTTGGATGGCTACACCTTC.

The rearrangement links TRBV12-3 or TRBV12-4 to TRBJ1-1; TRBD1 aligns across 8 bases. V lost 6 bases, J lost 6 bases, and 9 bases stayed unmatched. The CDR3 runs 14 residues. Here the CDR3 DNA reads TGTGCCAGCAGCCCTGGACAGGGCGAGGCTGAAGCTTTCTTT. This sequence encodes CASSPGQGEAEAFF.

The V call is TRBV7-9, the J call TRBJ1-6; 7 bases map to TRBD1. CDR1 and CDR2 (germline): SEHNR, FQNEAQ (reference sequence). V shed 2 bases and J 10 bases; nucleotides not matched to a gene: 5. The CDR3 consists of 14 residues. DNA for the CDR3: TGTGCCAGCAGCTTACAGGGGGAACGGTCACCCCTCCACTTT. Translating it yields CASSLQGERSPLHF.

The rearrangement links TRBV2 to TRBJ2-5; 8 bases align to TRBD1. The J segment lost 4 bases and the V segment lost 8 bases, leaving 9 bases of the junction unmatched. This CDR3 contains 14 residues. Per the germline V gene, CDR1 is SNHLY and CDR2 is FYNNEI. The CDR3 protein is CASPDRGGRETQYF. The DNA for the CDR3 is TGTGCCAGCCCCGACAGGGGAGGCAGAGAGACCCAGTACTTC.

The chain joins TRBV10-3 to TRBJ1-1; perhaps TRBD1 as D (5 bases). Trimming left V 8 bases short and J 5 bases short, with 12 bases between. The CDR3 has 12 amino acids. CDR1 and CDR2 (germline): ENHRY, SYGVKD. In nucleotides, the CDR3 is TGTGCCATCTCCCAGGGAGGGACTGAAGCTTTCTTT. Amino acid sequence: CAISQGGTEAFF.

Details on this clonotype: Being one base from a much bigger clone, this may be a read error. The V gene is TRBV25-1, the J gene TRBJ1-6; no reliable D call. This CDR3 comprises 16 residues. Trimming took 3 bases from V and 7 from J, leaving 16 bases between them. In germline, CDR1 is MGHDK, CDR2 SYGVNS. The CDR3 here is CASSDSTAGRNSPLHF. CDR3 nucleotides: TGTGCCAGCAGTGATTCTACCGCCGGACGGAATTCACCCCTCCACTTT.

The V call is TRBV7-9, the J call TRBJ1-2; 8 nucleotides match TRBD1. V lost 7 bases and J lost 4; bases outside the gene matches: 14. CDR3 length equals 16 residues. Germline V CDR1 and CDR2: SEHNR, FQNEAQ (reference sequence). CDR3 loop: CASTKSVYDRGYGYTF. CDR3 in DNA: TGTGCCAGCACCAAAAGTGTCTACGACAGGGGCTATGGCTACACCTTC.

This clonotype was found many times. A junction end diverges from the germline sequence, so it may reflect a read error. The rearrangement links TRBV10-2 to TRBJ1-1; no definite D call. Germline loops: CDR1 WSHSY, CDR2 SAAADI. The CDR3 has 12 amino acids. CDR3 region: CASSSGNTEAFF. In nucleotides, the CDR3 is TGTGCCAGCAGTTCGGGGAACACTGAAGCTTTCTTT.

This clonotype was recorded a few times. The rearrangement joins TRBV11-2 to TRBJ2-5; D is possibly TRBD1 (6 bases). Trimming shortened V by 5 bases and J by 4 bases, and 11 bases separated the two germline ends. The CDR3 sequence is 13 residues long. Germline loops: CDR1 SGHAT, CDR2 FQNNGV. The DNA of the CDR3 is TGTGCCAGCAGCGAGGACAGTCGAGAGACCCAGTACTTC. Translated, it gives CASSEDSRETQYF.

Many counts were recorded for this clonotype. CDR3 nucleotide sequence: TGCAGCGTTGCAGGCCCTGAAGCTTTCTTT. Residues: CSVAGPEAFF. The chain carries TRBV29-1 and TRBJ1-1; no reliable D call. V lost 4 bases and J lost 6, with 6 bases in between. The CDR3 covers 10 residues. Looked up from germline, CDR1 is SQVTM and CDR2 is ANQGSEA.

The gene calls are TRBV7-8 and TRBJ2-2; 8 bases fit TRBD1. J gave up 2 bases and V 5 bases, and 10 bases lay outside the gene matches. The CDR3 has 17 amino acids. Germline CDR1 reads SGHVS; CDR2 reads FQNEAQ. This CDR3 is CASSPRTGSVNTGELFF. The CDR3 DNA reads as TGTGCCAGCAGCCCGAGGACAGGGAGTGTCAACACCGGGGAGCTGTTTTTT.

There are a few counts of this clonotype. The chain carries TRBV14 and TRBJ2-7; tentatively, D is TRBD1 (6 bases). The CDR3 has 19 residues. V lost 0 bases and J 2 bases, leaving 23 bases between the germline ends. CDR1 is SGHDN, CDR2 FVKESK, per germline. CDR3 DNA: TGTGCCAGCAGCCAAGATAAGGAGGACAGCAAACGTCAGACCTACGAGCAGTACTTC. Amino acids: CASSQDKEDSKRQTYEQYF.

This clonotype occurred many times. The chain is built from TRBV11-2 and TRBJ2-5; D is possibly TRBD1 (8 bases). Germline loops: CDR1 SGHAT, CDR2 FQNNGV. V shed 2 bases and J shed 4 bases, with 14 bases lying between them. The CDR3 length is 15 residues. The CDR3: CASSLLDREGETQYF. The CDR3 DNA sequence: TGTGCCAGCAGCTTACTGGACAGGGAGGGAGAGACCCAGTACTTC.

This clonotype was found a few times. The chain has TRBV10-3 and TRBJ2-5; maybe TRBD2 (5 bases). Germline CDR1 and CDR2: ENHRY and SYGVKD. The CDR3 runs to 12 residues. Trimming removed 4 bases from V and 5 bases from J, with 8 bases in between. CDR3 in amino acids: CAISGENETQYF. In DNA form, the CDR3 reads TGTGCCATCAGTGGGGAGAACGAGACCCAGTACTTC.

This clonotype was detected a few times. V is TRBV29-1 and J is TRBJ2-5; no reliable D call. Between the trimmed V and J ends, which lost 4 bases and 4 bases, there was a span of 13 bases. This CDR3 spans 13 amino acids. Germline V lookup: CDR1 SQVTM, CDR2 ANQGSEA. CDR3 loop: CSVGTARGETQYF. The CDR3 region has the DNA TGCAGCGTTGGGACCGCTCGAGGAGAGACCCAGTACTTC.

This clonotype was seen a handful of times. The genes are TRBV19 and TRBJ1-2; weak D call: TRBD1 (5 bases). CDR1 is LNHDA and CDR2 is SQIVND in the germline V gene (reference sequence). V dropped 10 bases and J dropped 8 bases, with 23 bases sitting between them. The CDR3 contains 14 residues. The CDR3: CATRKPKGTEGYTF. The CDR3 region has the DNA TGTGCCACCCGAAAACCGAAGGGGACGGAGGGCTACACCTTC.

This clonotype was seen a few times. The chain is built from TRBV7-3 and TRBJ1-3; D is undetermined. CDR3 size: 13 residues. Germline V CDR1 and CDR2: SGHTA, FQGTGA. Trimming cost V 5 bases and J 1 base, with 6 bases left between them. In DNA form, the CDR3 reads TGTGCCAGCAGCACCGGGTCTGGAAACACCATATATTTT. Translation gives CASSTGSGNTIYF.

The V and J genes are TRBV2 and TRBJ2-2, with D tentatively TRBD1 or TRBD2 (5 bases each). Trimming removed 6 bases from V and 8 bases from J, with 16 bases in between. This CDR3 is 14 amino acids long. The germline V gene has CDR1 SNHLY and CDR2 FYNNEI. CDR3 residues: CASRGVGAKGELFF. The CDR3 nucleotides read TGTGCCAGCAGGGGAGTCGGGGCCAAGGGGGAGCTGTTTTTT.

As to this clonotype: Relative to the germline gene, one junction end is altered; a read error may explain this. The chain is built from TRBV4-1 and TRBJ1-4; 7 nucleotides align to TRBD1. Germline V gives CDR1 MGHRA, CDR2 YSYEKL. The CDR3 has 17 residues. CDR3 in DNA: TGTGCCAGCAGCCAACTATCACAGGGGTTGGGGAAGGAAAAACTGTTTTTT. It is translated as CASSQLSQGLGKEKLFF.

This sequence joins TRBV7-3 and TRBJ2-2; 14 nucleotides match TRBD2. The CDR3 length is 17 residues. Per the germline V gene, CDR1 is SGHTA and CDR2 is FQGTGA. The V and J ends lost 0 bases and 8 bases, in that order; junction bases with no gene match: 5. The CDR3 spells CASSLTGTSGSSGELFF. The CDR3, as DNA: TGTGCCAGCAGCTTAACGGGGACTAGCGGGAGTTCTGGGGAGCTGTTTTTT.

This clonotype was seen only a few times. The gene calls are TRBV20-1 and TRBJ2-7, with D perhaps TRBD1 (6 bases). From germline, CDR1 is DFQATT and CDR2 SNEGSKA (reference sequence). The CDR3 loop spans 14 amino acids. The V end was cut by 5 bases, the J end by 0 bases, with 14 bases between. CDR3 amino acids: CSASGGSFSYEQYF. CDR3 sequence (DNA): TGCAGTGCTTCTGGGGGCTCCTTCTCCTACGAGCAGTACTTC.

This chain joins TRBV7-2 and TRBJ2-5; D might be TRBD1 or TRBD2, each matching 5 bases. The CDR3 totals 14 residues. Germline-derived CDR1 and CDR2 are SGHTA and FQGNSA. V was pared by 5 bases and J by 5 bases, with 15 bases between. This chain's CDR3 is CASSLYREGETQYF. The CDR3 nucleotides are TGTGCCAGCAGCCTTTACCGCGAGGGGGAGACCCAGTACTTC.

The chain joins TRBV13 to TRBJ2-7; 9 bases align to TRBD2. The J call is doubtful: the DNA matches TRBJ2-1 better. The CDR3 contains 14 residues. Germline V gene lookup returns CDR1 PRHDT and CDR2 FYEKMQ (reference sequence). The CDR3 reads CASSLPSGDNEQFF. In DNA form, the CDR3 reads TGTGCCAGCAGCTTGCCTAGCGGGGACAATGAGCAGTTCTTC.